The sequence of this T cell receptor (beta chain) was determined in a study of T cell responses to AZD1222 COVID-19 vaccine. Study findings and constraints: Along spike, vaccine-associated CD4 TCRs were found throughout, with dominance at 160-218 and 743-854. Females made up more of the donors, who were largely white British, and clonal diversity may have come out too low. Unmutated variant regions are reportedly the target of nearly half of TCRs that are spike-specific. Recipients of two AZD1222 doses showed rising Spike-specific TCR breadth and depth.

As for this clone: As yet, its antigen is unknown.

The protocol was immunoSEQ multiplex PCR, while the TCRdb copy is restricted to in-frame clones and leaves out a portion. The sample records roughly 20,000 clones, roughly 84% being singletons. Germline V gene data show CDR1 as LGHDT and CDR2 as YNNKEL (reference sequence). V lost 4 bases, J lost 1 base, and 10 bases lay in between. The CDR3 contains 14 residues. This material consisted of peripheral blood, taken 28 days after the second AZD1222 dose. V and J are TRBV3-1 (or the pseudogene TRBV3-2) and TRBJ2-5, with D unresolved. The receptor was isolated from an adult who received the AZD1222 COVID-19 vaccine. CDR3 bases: TGTGCCAGCAGCCTTAGCTTACCCCAAGAGACCCAGTACTTC. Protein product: CASSLSLPQETQYF.